This TCR beta chain was identified during a study of vaccination and CD4 T cells after COVID-19. Study context: Six males and four females constituted the convalescent cohort, two of whom were Hispanic. Diagnosis preceded the drawing of post-COVID samples by a median 101 days (range 35 to 161). Post-vaccination specimens were collected at a median of roughly 65 days following dose two (range 14 to 241). Overall study findings and caveats: Convalescent patients' vaccine-specific clones were spike mono-reactive in 304 of 307 cases.

A remark on this clonotype: What it binds is not known.

J lost 2 bases, V lost 1 base, and 8 bases had no gene match. CDR1 SGHTA and CDR2 FQGNSA come from the germline V gene. The CDR3 is 19 amino acids. Stated treatment: roughly nine-day PBMC culture with coronavirus spike peptide pools or control peptides (ViraFEST assay). Sequencing of cultured CD4+ T cell DNA used the Oncomine TCR Beta short-read assay. MiXCR, applied by TCRdb to the PCR reads, yields one record per CDR3 protein. The sample records under 25,000 distinct CDR3 sequences, around 40% being singletons. Here the sequenced sample was CD4+ T cells from blood, cultured in vitro, taken after SARS-CoV-2 vaccination. The chain carries TRBV7-2 and TRBJ2-7, with 16 bases matching TRBD2. The sequence was collected from a human donor who had recovered from COVID-19. As DNA, the CDR3 is TGTGCCAGCAGCTTAGGGGTGGGACTAGCGGGAGGGAGGGCCTACGAGCAGTACTTC. Its translation: CASSLGVGLAGGRAYEQYF.